This T cell receptor (beta chain) is drawn from a study of T cell responses to AZD1222 COVID-19 vaccine. Study at large: Pooled in the analysis were second doses at about 4 or about 12 weeks.

The CDR3 consists of 13 residues. Per germline, CDR1 LNHDA and CDR2 SQIVND (reference sequence). V gave up 2 bases and J gave up 3 bases, with 4 bases separating them. The assay was immunoSEQ multiplex PCR, and TCRdb's table has in-frame clones only and misses some. The data contain 150,000 or so clones, 85% to 95% of them singletons. This TCR came from an adult in good health. Specimen: peripheral blood, collected on day 0 of AZD1222 vaccination. This chain uses TRBV19 with TRBJ1-4; D is undetermined. The CDR3 here is CASSISPNEKLFF. The CDR3 DNA sequence: TGTGCCAGTAGTATAAGCCCTAATGAAAAACTGTTTTTT.